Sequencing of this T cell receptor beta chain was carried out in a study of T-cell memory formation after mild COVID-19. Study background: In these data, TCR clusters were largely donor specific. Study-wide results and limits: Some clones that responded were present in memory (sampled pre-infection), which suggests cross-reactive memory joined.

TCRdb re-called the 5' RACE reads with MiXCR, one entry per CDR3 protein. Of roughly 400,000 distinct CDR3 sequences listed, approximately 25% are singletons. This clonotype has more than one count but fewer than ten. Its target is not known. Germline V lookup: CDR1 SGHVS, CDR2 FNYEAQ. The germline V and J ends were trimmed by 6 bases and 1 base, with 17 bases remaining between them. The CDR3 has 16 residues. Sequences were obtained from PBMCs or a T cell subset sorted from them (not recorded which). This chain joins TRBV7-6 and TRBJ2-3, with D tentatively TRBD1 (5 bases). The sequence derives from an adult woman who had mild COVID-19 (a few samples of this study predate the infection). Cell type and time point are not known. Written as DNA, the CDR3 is TGTGCCAGCAGTTCATCAGGGTATCCCCGCACAGATACGCAGTATTTT. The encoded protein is CASSSSGYPRTDTQYF. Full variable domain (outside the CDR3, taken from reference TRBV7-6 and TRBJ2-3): GAGVSQSPRYKVTKRGQDVALRCDPISGHVSLYWYRQALGQGPEFLTYFNYEAQQDKSGLPNDRFSAERPEGSISTLTIQRTEQRDSAMYRCASSSSGYPRTDTQYFGPGTRLTVL.